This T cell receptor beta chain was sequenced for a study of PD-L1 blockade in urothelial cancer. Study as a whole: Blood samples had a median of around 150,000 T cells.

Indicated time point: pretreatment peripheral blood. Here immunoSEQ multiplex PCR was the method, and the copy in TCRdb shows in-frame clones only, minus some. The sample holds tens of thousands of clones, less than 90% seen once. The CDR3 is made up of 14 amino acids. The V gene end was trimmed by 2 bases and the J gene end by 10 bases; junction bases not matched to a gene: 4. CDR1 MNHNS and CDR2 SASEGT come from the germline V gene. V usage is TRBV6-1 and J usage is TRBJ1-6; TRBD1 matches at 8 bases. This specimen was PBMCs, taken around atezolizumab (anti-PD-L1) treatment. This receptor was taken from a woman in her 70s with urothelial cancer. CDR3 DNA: TGTGCCAGCAGTGAACTGGACAGGGTGTCACCCCTCCACTTT. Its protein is CASSELDRVSPLHF.